This TCR beta chain is drawn from a study of regulatory T cells in long-lasting Graves disease. Stated time point: newly diagnosed GD, antithyroid drugs for less than 3 months. PBMC-derived RNA was used for the TCR library. Overall study results and limits: Fewer public clonotypes were shared by new patients (966) than by persistent patients (2,741).

V dropped 0 bases and J dropped 4 bases, with 12 bases sitting between them. The V gene's germline CDR1 is SGHRS and CDR2 YFSETQ. CDR3 length equals 15 residues. Assembly of TCR beta libraries relied on iRepertoire HTBI primers together with Arm-PCR of CDR3 regions. TCRdb ran MiXCR on the multiplex PCR reads and lists one entry per CDR3 protein. The sample lists 350,000 to 400,000 distinct CDR3 sequences; roughly 17% were seen once. This clonotype has a count of ten or more. Its antigen is undetermined. These same data were also listed under a study on T cells in Graves' hyperthyroidism and ophthalmopathy. In that study: A set of HTBI primers served as the primers for a first-round RT-PCR of the TCR CDR3.

This receptor was identified in a young woman with Graves disease. The sequenced sample was peripheral blood mononuclear cells (PBMCs), obtained at new diagnosis, from a patient treated with antithyroid drugs. The gene calls are TRBV5-1 and TRBJ2-3; TRBD2 might be the D (5 bases). CDR3 coding DNA: TGCGCCAGCAGCTTGGCATCTAGCCGTCCAGATACGCAGTATTTT. Amino acid sequence: CASSLASSRPDTQYF.